This TCR beta chain appears in the sequencing data of a study of blood T cell repertoires in COVID-19. Background on the study: The United States, Italy and Spain provided the acute and convalescent COVID-19 samples.

CDR3 size: 17 residues. Germline CDR1 reads SGHVS; CDR2 reads FQNEAQ. The ends lost 5 bases at V and 6 bases at J; junction bases unmatched: 14. The table came from immunoSEQ multiplex PCR; TCRdb's copy has only in-frame clones and leaves some out. This table has 140,000 or so clones, roughly 86% appearing once. This TCR was recovered from a man aged 70 or older with acute or convalescent COVID-19. The sequenced material came from peripheral blood. V gene TRBV7-8 combines with J gene TRBJ2-3, with 10 bases identical to TRBD2. CDR3 amino acids: CASSTSLLAGTPDTQYF. CDR3 nucleotide sequence: TGTGCCAGCAGCACCAGCCTACTAGCGGGGACGCCCGATACGCAGTATTTT.